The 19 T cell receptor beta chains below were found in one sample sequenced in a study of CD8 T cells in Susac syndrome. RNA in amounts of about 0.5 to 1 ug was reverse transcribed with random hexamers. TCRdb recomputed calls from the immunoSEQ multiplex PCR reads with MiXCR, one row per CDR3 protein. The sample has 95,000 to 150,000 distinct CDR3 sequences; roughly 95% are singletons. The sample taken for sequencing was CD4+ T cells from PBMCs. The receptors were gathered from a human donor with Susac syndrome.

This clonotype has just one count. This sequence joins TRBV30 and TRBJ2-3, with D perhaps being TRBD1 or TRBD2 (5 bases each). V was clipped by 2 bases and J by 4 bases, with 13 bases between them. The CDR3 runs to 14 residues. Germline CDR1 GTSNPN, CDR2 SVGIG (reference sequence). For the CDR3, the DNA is TGTGCCTGGAGTAGGACGGGGCTATCAGATACGCAGTATTTT. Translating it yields CAWSRTGLSDTQYF.

The CDR3: CASSSTSGSSYEQYF. As DNA, the CDR3 is TGCGCCAGCAGCAGTACTAGCGGGAGCTCCTACGAGCAGTACTTC. This chain joins TRBV5-1 and TRBJ2-7; 11 nucleotides align to TRBD2. V dropped 4 bases and J dropped 0; count of bases not matched to a gene: 3. CDR1 and CDR2 (germline): SGHRS, YFSETQ. This CDR3 comprises 15 residues.

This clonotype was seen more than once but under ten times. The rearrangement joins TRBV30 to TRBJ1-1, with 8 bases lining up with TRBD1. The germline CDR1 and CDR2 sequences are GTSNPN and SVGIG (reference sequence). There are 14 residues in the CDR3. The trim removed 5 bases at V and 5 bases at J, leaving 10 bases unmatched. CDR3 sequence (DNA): TGTGCCTGGGGGCGGCCCCGACAGGGGACTGAAGCTTTCTTT. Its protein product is CAWGRPRQGTEAFF.

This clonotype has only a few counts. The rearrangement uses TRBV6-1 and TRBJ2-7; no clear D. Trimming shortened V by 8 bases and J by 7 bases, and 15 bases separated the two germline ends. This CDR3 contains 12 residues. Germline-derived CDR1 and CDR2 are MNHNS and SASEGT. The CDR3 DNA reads TGTGCCAGCGCGTCGGAGTTATGGGAGCAGTACTTC. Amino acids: CASASELWEQYF.

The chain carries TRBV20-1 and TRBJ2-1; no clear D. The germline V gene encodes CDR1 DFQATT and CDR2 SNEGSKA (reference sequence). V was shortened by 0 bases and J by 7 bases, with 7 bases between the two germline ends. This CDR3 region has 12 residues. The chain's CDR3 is CSARDNQNEQFF. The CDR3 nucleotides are TGCAGTGCTAGAGATAATCAGAATGAGCAGTTCTTC.

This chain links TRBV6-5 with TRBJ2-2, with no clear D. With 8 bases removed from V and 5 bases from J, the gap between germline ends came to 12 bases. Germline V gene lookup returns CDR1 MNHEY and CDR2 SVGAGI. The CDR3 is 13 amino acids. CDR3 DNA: TGTGCCAGCTTCCGGGCCGGGACCGGGGAGCTGTTTTTT. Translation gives CASFRAGTGELFF.

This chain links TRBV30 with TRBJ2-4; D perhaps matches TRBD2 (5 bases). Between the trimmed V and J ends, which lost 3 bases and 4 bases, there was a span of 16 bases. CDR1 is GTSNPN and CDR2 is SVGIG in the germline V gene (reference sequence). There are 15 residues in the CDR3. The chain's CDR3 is CAWSSLSEPKNIQYF. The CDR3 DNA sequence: TGTGCCTGGAGCTCACTTAGCGAACCAAAAAACATTCAGTACTTC.

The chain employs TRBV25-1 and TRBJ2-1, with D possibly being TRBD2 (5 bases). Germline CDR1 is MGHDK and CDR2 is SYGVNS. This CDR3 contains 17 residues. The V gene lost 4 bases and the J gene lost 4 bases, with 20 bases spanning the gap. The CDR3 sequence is CASSGILERNSYNEQFF. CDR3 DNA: TGTGCCAGCAGTGGAATCTTGGAGCGGAACTCTTACAATGAGCAGTTCTTC.

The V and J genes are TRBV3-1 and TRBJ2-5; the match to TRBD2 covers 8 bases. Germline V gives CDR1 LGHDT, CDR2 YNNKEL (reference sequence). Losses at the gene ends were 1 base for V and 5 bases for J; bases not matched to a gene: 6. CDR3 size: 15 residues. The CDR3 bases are TGTGCCAGCAGCCAAGCGGGAGGGCCAGACGAGACCCAGTACTTC. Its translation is CASSQAGGPDETQYF.

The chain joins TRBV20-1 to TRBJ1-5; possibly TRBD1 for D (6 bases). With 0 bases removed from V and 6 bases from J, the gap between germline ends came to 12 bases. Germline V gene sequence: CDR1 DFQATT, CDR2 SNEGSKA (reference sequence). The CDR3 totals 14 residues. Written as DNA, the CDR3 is TGCAGTGCTAGAGAGACGACAGGTCTTCAGCCCCAGCATTTT. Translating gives CSARETTGLQPQHF.

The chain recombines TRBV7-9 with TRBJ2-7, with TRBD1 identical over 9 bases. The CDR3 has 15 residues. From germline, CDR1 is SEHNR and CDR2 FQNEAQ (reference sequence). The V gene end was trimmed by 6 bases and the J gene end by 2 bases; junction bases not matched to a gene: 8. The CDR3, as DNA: TGTGCCAGCAGAGGCTTCGGACAGGGGCCCTACGAGCAGTACTTC. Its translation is CASRGFGQGPYEQYF. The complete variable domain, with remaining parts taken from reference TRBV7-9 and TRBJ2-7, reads DTGVSQNPRHKITKRGQNVTFRCDPISEHNRLYWYRQTLGQGPEFLTYFQNEAQLEKSRLLSDRFSAERPKGSFSTLEIQRTEQGDSAMYLCASRGFGQGPYEQYFGPGTRLTVT.

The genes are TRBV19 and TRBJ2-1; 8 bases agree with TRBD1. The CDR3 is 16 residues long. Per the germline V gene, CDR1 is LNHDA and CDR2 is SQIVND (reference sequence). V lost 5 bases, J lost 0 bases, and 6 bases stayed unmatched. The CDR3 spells CASSDRGRRSYNEQFF. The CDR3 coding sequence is TGTGCCAGTAGTGACAGGGGCCGTCGCTCCTACAATGAGCAGTTCTTC.

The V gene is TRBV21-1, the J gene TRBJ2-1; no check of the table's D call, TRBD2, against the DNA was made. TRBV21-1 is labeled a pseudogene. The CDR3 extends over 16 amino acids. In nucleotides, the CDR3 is TGTGCCAGCAGCAAAGTTAACAGCGGGAGAAAGCTTGAGCAGTTCTTC. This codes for CASSKVNSGRKLEQFF.

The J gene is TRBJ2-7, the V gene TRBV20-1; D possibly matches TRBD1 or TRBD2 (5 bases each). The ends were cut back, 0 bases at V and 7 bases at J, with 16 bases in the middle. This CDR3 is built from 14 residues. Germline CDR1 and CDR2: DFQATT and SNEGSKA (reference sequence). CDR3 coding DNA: TGCAGTGCTAGAGATCCTGGGGGAGCCGGGGAGCAGTACTTC. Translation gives CSARDPGGAGEQYF.

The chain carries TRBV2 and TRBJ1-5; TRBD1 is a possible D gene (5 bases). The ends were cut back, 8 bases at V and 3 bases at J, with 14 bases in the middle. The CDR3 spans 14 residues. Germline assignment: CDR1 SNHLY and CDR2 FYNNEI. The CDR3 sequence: CASRRAGDNQPQHF. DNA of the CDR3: TGTGCCAGCCGAAGGGCGGGGGACAATCAGCCCCAGCATTTT. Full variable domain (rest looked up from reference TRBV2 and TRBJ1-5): EPEVTQTPSHQVTQMGQEVILRCVPISNHLYFYWYRQILGQKVEFLVSFYNNEISEKSEIFDDQFSVERPDGSNFTLKIRSTKLEDSAMYFCASRRAGDNQPQHFGDGTRLSIL.

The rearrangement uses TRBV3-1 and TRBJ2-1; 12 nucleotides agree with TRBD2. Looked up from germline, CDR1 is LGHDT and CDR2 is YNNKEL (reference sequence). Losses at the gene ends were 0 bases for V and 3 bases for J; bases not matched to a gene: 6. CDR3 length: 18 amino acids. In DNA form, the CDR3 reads TGTGCCAGCAGCCAAGATACGACTAGCGGGAGCCTCTACAATGAGCAGTTCTTC. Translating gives CASSQDTTSGSLYNEQFF.

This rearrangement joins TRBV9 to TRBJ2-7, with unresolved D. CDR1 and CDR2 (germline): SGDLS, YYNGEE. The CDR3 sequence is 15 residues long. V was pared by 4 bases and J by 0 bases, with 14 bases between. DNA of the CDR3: TGTGCCAGCAGCCCAGGCCTCCTCCCCTCCTACGAGCAGTACTTC. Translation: CASSPGLLPSYEQYF.

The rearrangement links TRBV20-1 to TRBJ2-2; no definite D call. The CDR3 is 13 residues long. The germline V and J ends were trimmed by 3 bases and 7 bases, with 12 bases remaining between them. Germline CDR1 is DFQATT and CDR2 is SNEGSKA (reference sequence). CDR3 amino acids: CSASEGLGGELFF. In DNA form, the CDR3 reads TGCAGTGCTAGCGAAGGGCTTGGCGGGGAGCTGTTTTTT.

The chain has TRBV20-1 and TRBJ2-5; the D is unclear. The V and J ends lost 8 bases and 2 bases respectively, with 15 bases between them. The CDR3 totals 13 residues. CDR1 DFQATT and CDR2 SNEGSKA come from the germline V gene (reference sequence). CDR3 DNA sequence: TGCAGTATTATAGGCCTTCGGCAAGAGACCCAGTACTTC. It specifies CSIIGLRQETQYF.